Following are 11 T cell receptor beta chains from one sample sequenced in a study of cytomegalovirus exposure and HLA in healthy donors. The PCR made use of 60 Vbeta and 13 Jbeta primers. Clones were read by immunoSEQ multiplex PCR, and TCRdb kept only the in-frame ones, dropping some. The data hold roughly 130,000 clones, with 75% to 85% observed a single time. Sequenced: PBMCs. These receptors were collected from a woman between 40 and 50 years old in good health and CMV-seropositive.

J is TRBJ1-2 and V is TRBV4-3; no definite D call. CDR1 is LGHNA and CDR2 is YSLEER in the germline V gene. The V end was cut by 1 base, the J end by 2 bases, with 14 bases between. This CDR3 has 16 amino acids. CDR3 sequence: CASSQATQGRNYGYTF. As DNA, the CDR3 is TGCGCCAGCAGCCAAGCAACACAAGGGAGAAACTATGGCTACACCTTC.

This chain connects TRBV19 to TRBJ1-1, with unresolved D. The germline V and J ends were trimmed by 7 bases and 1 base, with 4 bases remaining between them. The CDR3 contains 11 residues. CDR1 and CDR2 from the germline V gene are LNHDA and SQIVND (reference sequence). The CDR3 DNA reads TGTGCCAGTATCAGGAACACTGAAGCTTTCTTT. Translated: CASIRNTEAFF.

The CDR3 DNA reads as TGTGCCAGCACGGACAGGGGATGGGGAGGGTCCACAGATACGCAGTATTTT. It translates to CASTDRGWGGSTDTQYF. The genes are TRBV27 and TRBJ2-3; 9 bases map to TRBD1. CDR3 length: 17 residues. The V and J ends lost 7 bases and 2 bases, in that order; junction bases with no gene match: 13. Germline lookup yields CDR1 MNHEY and CDR2 SMNVEV (reference sequence).

In DNA form, the CDR3 reads TGTGCCGTGAATAGGGGGGTAGCGGGAGTTGGCTACAATGAGCAGTTCTTC. Translation: CAVNRGVAGVGYNEQFF. This chain joins TRBV25-1 and TRBJ2-1, with 9 positions matching TRBD2. Germline V CDR1 and CDR2: MGHDK, SYGVNS. Trimming at V came to 11 bases and at J to 3 bases, leaving 17 bases not matched to a gene. The CDR3 is made up of 17 amino acids.

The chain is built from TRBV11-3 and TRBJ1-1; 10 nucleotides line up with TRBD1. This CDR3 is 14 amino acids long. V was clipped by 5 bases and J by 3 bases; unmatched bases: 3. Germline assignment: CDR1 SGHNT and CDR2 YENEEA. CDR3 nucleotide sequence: TGTGCCAGCAGCCCCGGGACAGGGGACACTGAAGCTTTCTTT. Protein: CASSPGTGDTEAFF. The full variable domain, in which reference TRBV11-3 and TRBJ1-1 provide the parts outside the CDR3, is EAGVVQSPRYKIIEKKQPVAFWCNPISGHNTLYWYLQNLGQGPELLIRYENEEAVDDSQLPKDRFSAERLKGVDSTLKIQPAELGDSAVYLCASSPGTGDTEAFFGQGTRLTVV.

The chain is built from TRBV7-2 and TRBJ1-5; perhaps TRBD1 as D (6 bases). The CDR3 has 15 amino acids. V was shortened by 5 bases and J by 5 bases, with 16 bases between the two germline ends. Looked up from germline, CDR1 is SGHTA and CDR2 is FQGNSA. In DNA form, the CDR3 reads TGTGCCAGCAGCATTTGGACAGCCAGTGATCAGCCCCAGCATTTT. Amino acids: CASSIWTASDQPQHF. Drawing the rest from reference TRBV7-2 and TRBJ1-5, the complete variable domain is GAGVSQSPSNKVTEKGKDVELRCDPISGHTALYWYRQSLGQGLEFLIYFQGNSAPDKSGLPSDRFSAERTGGSVSTLTIQRTQQEDSAVYLCASSIWTASDQPQHFGDGTRLSIL.

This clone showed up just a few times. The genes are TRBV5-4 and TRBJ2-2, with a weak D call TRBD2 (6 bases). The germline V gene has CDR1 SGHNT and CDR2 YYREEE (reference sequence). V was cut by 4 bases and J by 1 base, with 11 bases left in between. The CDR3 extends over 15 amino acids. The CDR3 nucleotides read TGTGCCAGCAGCCTGGACTACCAGAACACCGGGGAGCTGTTTTTT. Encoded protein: CASSLDYQNTGELFF.

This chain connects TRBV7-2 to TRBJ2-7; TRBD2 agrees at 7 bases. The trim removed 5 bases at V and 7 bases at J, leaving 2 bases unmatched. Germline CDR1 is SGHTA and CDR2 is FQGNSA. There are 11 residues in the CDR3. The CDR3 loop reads CASSLGLEQYF. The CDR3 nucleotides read TGTGCCAGCAGCCTGGGACTAGAGCAGTACTTC.

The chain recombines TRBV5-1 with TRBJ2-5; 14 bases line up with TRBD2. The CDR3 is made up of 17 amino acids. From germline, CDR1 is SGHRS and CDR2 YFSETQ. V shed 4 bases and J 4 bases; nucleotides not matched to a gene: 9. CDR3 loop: CASSTGTSGGFRETQYF. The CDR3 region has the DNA TGCGCCAGCAGCACCGGGACTAGCGGGGGCTTTAGAGAGACCCAGTACTTC.

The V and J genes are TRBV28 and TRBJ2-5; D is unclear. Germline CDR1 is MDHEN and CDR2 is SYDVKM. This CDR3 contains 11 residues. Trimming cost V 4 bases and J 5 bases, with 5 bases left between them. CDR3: CASSSLETQYF. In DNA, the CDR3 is TGTGCCAGCAGTTCTCTGGAGACCCAGTACTTC.

CDR3 residues: CASSLDDRGETQYF. CDR3 coding DNA: TGTGCCAGCAGCTTGGATGACAGGGGGGAGACCCAGTACTTC. The chain links TRBV5-8 to TRBJ2-5, with 9 bases that match TRBD1. This CDR3 is 14 amino acids long. CDR1 is SGHTS, CDR2 YDEGEE, per germline. V was pared by 0 bases and J by 5 bases, with 2 bases of the junction left unmatched.